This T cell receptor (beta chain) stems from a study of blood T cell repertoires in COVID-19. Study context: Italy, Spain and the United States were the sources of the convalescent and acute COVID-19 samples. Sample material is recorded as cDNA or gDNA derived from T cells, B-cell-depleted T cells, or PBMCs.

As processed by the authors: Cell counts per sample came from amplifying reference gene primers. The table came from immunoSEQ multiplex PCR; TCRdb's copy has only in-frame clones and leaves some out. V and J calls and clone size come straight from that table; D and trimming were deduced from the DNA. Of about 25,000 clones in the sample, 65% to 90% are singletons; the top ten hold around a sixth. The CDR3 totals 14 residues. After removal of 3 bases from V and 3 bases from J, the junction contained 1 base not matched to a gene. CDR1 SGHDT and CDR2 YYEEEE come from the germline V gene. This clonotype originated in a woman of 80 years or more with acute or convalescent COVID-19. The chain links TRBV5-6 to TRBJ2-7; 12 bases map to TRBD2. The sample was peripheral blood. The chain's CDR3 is CASSSLAGGYEQYF. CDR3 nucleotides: TGTGCCAGCAGCTCACTAGCGGGGGGCTACGAGCAGTACTTC.